This T cell receptor (beta chain) was sequenced in a study of cytomegalovirus exposure and HLA in healthy donors. Whole-study results and caveats: The finding came from a later analysis; first-cohort TCR clusters tended to co-occur in the 95 to 150 validation repertoires.

Separate from the roughly 700-subject first cohort was the approximately 130-subject validation cohort, to which the donors belonged. This CDR3 spans 18 amino acids. CDR1 and CDR2 from the germline V gene are LNHNV and YYDKDF (reference sequence). The V segment lost 0 bases and the J segment 1 base; nucleotides outside the gene matches: 9. With regard to this clone: Its antigen is still unknown.

The protocol was immunoSEQ multiplex PCR, while the TCRdb copy is restricted to in-frame clones and leaves out a portion. This table holds roughly 330,000 clones, about nine tenths found once. This receptor was obtained from a woman aged 25-40 years in good health and CMV-seropositive. V is TRBV15 and J is TRBJ1-1, with 9 bases fitting TRBD1. The sequencing sample was made of PBMCs. Here the CDR3 reads CATSRDPGQGSPNTEAFF. CDR3 coding DNA: TGTGCCACCAGCAGAGATCCGGGACAGGGAAGCCCGAACACTGAAGCTTTCTTT.